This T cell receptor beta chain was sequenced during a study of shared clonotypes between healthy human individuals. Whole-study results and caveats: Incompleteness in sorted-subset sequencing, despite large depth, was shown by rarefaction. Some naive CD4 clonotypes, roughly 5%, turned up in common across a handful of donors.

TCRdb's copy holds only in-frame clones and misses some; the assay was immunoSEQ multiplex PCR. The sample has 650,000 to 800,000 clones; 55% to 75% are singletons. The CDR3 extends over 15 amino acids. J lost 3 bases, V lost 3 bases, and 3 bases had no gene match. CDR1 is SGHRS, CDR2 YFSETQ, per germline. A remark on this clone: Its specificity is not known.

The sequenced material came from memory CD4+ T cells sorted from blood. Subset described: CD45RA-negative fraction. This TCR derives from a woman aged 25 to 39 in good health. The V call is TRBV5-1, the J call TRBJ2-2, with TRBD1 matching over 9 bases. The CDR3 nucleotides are TGCGCCAGCAGCTACGGGACAGGGCACACCGGGGAGCTGTTTTTT. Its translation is CASSYGTGHTGELFF.